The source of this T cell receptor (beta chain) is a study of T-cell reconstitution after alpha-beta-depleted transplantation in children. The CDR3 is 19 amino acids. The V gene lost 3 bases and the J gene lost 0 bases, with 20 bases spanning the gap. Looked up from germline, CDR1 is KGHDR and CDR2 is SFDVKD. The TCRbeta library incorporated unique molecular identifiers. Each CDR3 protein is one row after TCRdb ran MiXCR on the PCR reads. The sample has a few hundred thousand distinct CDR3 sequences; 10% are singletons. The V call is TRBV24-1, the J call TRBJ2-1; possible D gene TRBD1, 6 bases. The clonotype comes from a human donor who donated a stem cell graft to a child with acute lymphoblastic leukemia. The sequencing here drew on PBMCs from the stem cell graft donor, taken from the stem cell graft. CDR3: CATSDLDPGDLGSYNEQFF. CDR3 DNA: TGTGCCACCAGTGATCTCGACCCAGGGGATCTCGGCTCCTACAATGAGCAGTTCTTC.